The next 23 T cell receptor beta chains were all read from a single sample in a study of T cell repertoires in cytomegalovirus infection (dated by TCRdb to the late 2010s). The instrument given in TCRdb is Illumina HiSeq 1500. The public reads were quality trimmed at Q25 with fastp and then assembled into clones with MiXCR by TCRdb, keeping productive beta chains. A single entry per CDR3 protein holds the most common genes and DNA from its merged rows. The sample table lists roughly 990,000 distinct CDR3 sequences, roughly 30% of them with a count of one. Under 15% of the sample belongs to the ten largest clones. The treatment or condition label, as the study defines it: in vitro stimulation with specific CMV peptide epitopes to enrich CMV-specific T cells. Antigens for these TCRs are unknown. The material sequenced was cultured CD8+ T cells from PBMCs, taken from culture after CMV antigen stimulation. The receptors stem from a human donor in good health (CMV status not recorded). Some clones in this sample may be carry-over from other donors' samples.

This clonotype was detected only a few times. V and J are TRBV20-1 and TRBJ1-5; D uncertain. Germline V gene data show CDR1 as DFQATT and CDR2 as SNEGSKA (reference sequence). The CDR3 totals 13 residues. Trimming stripped 6 bases from V and 5 bases from J, with 14 bases between. CDR3 coding DNA: TGCAGTGCCTTCGCGGACGACGATCAGCCCCAGCATTTT. It encodes CSAFADDDQPQHF.

The CDR3 DNA sequence: TGTGCTAGTGGTTCCCCCTACGAGCAGTACTTC. Protein: CASGSPYEQYF. V is TRBV12-5 and J is TRBJ2-7; D gene uncertain. CDR3 length: 11 amino acids. The germline CDR1 and CDR2 sequences are LGHNT and FRNRAP. V was pared by 4 bases and J by 2 bases, with 3 bases between.

In this sample, this clonotype turned up many times. The chain recombines TRBV7-2 with TRBJ2-3; 8 bases line up with TRBD2. V lost 1 base, J lost 2 bases, and 2 bases stayed unmatched. Germline V CDR1 and CDR2: SGHTA, FQGNSA. The CDR3 contains 15 residues. The CDR3 reads CASSLVAGITDTQYF. CDR3 in DNA: TGTGCCAGCAGCTTAGTAGCGGGGATCACAGATACGCAGTATTTT.

A note on this clonotype: The junction shows a germline mismatch at one end, possibly a read error. The chain employs TRBV7-6 and TRBJ2-3, with TRBD1 identical over 9 bases. Per the germline V gene, CDR1 is SGHVS and CDR2 is FNYEAQ. The CDR3 consists of 16 residues. As DNA, the CDR3 is TGTGCCAACAGCCCGGGGACAGGGTCTAGCACAGATACGCAGTATTTT. Translating gives CANSPGTGSSTDTQYF.

This clonotype was detected ten times or more. The genes are TRBV7-2 and TRBJ2-2; no definite D call. Germline V gene lookup returns CDR1 SGHTA and CDR2 FQGNSA. Trimming took off 1 base at V and 7 bases at J, with 7 bases between the two ends. This CDR3 spans 13 amino acids. DNA for the CDR3: TGTGCCAGCAGCTTAGATGGGTTCGGGGAGCTGTTTTTT. Translating it yields CASSLDGFGELFF.

The rearrangement uses TRBV5-1 and TRBJ2-3; tentative D call: TRBD1 (7 bases). The germline V gene has CDR1 SGHRS and CDR2 YFSETQ. The CDR3 runs to 15 residues. The ends were cut back, 10 bases at V and 4 bases at J, with 22 bases in the middle. The CDR3 nucleotides read TGCGCCGCCATGCTGGAGGGGGCGAGTTCAGATACGCAGTATTTT. It is translated as CAAMLEGASSDTQYF.

The chain has TRBV19 and TRBJ2-1, with 7 positions matching TRBD2. Germline V gene data show CDR1 as LNHDA and CDR2 as SQIVND (reference sequence). V lost 6 bases, J lost 0 bases, and 5 bases stayed unmatched. The CDR3 sequence is 15 residues long. The CDR3 sequence is CASSRGEGSYNEQFF. CDR3 in DNA: TGTGCCAGTAGCCGGGGGGAGGGCTCCTACAATGAGCAGTTCTTC.

V usage is TRBV20-1 and J usage is TRBJ1-5; 8 positions match TRBD1. Germline V CDR1 and CDR2: DFQATT, SNEGSKA (reference sequence). Germline trimming cut 6 bases from V and 2 bases from J; bases unmatched to any gene: 12. The CDR3 sequence is 16 residues long. The CDR3 DNA reads as TGCAGTGCCCTCAAGACAGGGGATGGTGGCAATCAGCCCCAGCATTTT. Translating it yields CSALKTGDGGNQPQHF.

As to this clonotype: At one boundary the junction diverges from the germline segment, which might be a read error. The J gene is TRBJ1-1, the V gene TRBV29-1, with TRBD1 as a possible D gene (6 bases). CDR3 length: 9 amino acids. The germline V gene encodes CDR1 SQVTM and CDR2 ANQGSEA. CDR3 region: CSVAGARNF. The CDR3 DNA reads TGCAGCGTTGCGGGGGCCCGGAACTTT.

A few counts support this clonotype. The chain joins TRBV6-2 or TRBV6-3 to TRBJ1-6; no clear D. The germline CDR1 and CDR2 sequences are MNHEY and SVGEGT. The ends were cut back, 1 base at V and 12 bases at J, with 7 bases in the middle. The CDR3 consists of 12 residues. CDR3 DNA: TGTGCCAGCAGTTACTTCATGGGACCCCTCCACTTT. It codes for CASSYFMGPLHF.

This rearrangement joins TRBV12-5 to TRBJ1-4; D uncertain. The germline V and J ends were trimmed by 5 bases and 0 bases, with 10 bases remaining between them. CDR1 and CDR2 from the germline V gene are LGHNT and FRNRAP. This CDR3 is 15 amino acids long. CDR3 coding DNA: TGTGCTAGTGGTCTGTCCGGGGCAACTAATGAAAAACTGTTTTTT. Protein sequence: CASGLSGATNEKLFF.

This clonotype was picked up a small number of times. V usage is TRBV7-9 and J usage is TRBJ1-1; D is possibly TRBD1 (5 bases). V was shortened by 3 bases and J by 4 bases, with 15 bases between the two germline ends. There are 15 residues in the CDR3. CDR1 SEHNR and CDR2 FQNEAQ come from the germline V gene (reference sequence). The CDR3, as DNA: TGTGCCAGCAGCTTCATAATGGGGGTAGGCACTGAAGCTTTCTTT. Amino acids: CASSFIMGVGTEAFF.

The chain employs TRBV6-1 and TRBJ2-5; 11 bases map to TRBD2. The CDR3 sequence is 13 residues long. From germline, CDR1 is MNHNS and CDR2 SASEGT. V lost 10 bases, J lost 4 bases, and 5 bases stayed unmatched. For the CDR3, the DNA is TGTGCCACTCGACTAGCGGGGTCAGAGACCCAGTACTTC. Translated: CATRLAGSETQYF.

This clonotype came up a few times. The chain couples TRBV5-1 to TRBJ2-1, with TRBD1 matching over 9 bases. This CDR3 is built from 18 residues. Germline trimming cut 4 bases from V and 1 base from J; bases unmatched to any gene: 12. Germline CDR1 reads SGHRS; CDR2 reads YFSETQ. The DNA of the CDR3 is TGCGCCAGCAGCCCGGACAGGGGACCCCCCAATTCCTACAATGAGCAGTTCTTC. Residues: CASSPDRGPPNSYNEQFF.

The chain employs TRBV27 and TRBJ1-5, with D perhaps matching TRBD1 (5 bases). V lost 4 bases to trimming and J lost 4 bases, with 11 bases between them. CDR1 is MNHEY and CDR2 is SMNVEV in the germline V gene (reference sequence). The CDR3 covers 14 residues. Here the CDR3 reads CASSSLTGNQPQHF. CDR3 nucleotide sequence: TGTGCCAGCAGTTCTCTAACAGGTAATCAGCCCCAGCATTTT.

This clonotype has a handful of counts. The rearrangement links TRBV4-1 to TRBJ1-1; no reliable D call. CDR3 size: 16 residues. The V and J ends lost 1 base and 5 bases respectively, with 17 bases between them. CDR1 is MGHRA, CDR2 YSYEKL, per germline. CDR3 coding DNA: TGCGCCAGCAGCCAAGGGGAGACGGAATTCTATACTGAAGCTTTCTTT. Its translation is CASSQGETEFYTEAFF.

This clonotype has more than one count but fewer than ten. The chain has TRBV4-3 and TRBJ2-1; tentative D call: TRBD2 (7 bases). Germline-derived CDR1 and CDR2 are LGHNA and YSLEER. The CDR3 runs to 18 residues. Between the trimmed V and J ends, which lost 0 bases and 0 bases, there was a span of 15 bases. In DNA, the CDR3 is TGCGCCAGCAGCCAAGATTCTAGGCGGGGGCCCTCCTACAATGAGCAGTTCTTC. It codes for CASSQDSRRGPSYNEQFF.

The rearrangement links TRBV4-3 to TRBJ2-5; 7 nucleotides match TRBD1. Germline CDR1 LGHNA, CDR2 YSLEER. The CDR3 totals 15 residues. With 3 bases clipped from V and 4 bases from J, the junction kept 8 bases outside the gene matches. DNA for the CDR3: TGCGCCAGCAGCCAGAACAGGGGTGGAGGAGAGACCCAGTACTTC. Protein sequence: CASSQNRGGGETQYF.

The CDR3 nucleotides are TGTGCCAGCAGCCAAGCCGGGACACTGATGAACACTGAAGCTTTCTTT. Its protein is CASSQAGTLMNTEAFF. This sequence joins TRBV14 and TRBJ1-1; a possible D gene is TRBD1 (6 bases). Germline CDR1 and CDR2: SGHDN and FVKESK. V was cut by 1 base and J by 0 bases, with 12 bases left in between. There are 16 residues in the CDR3.

This clonotype was counted a single time. J is TRBJ2-3 and V is TRBV5-1; 8 bases match TRBD2. This CDR3 is 17 amino acids long. V was clipped by 4 bases and J by 4 bases; unmatched bases: 14. Looked up from germline, CDR1 is SGHRS and CDR2 is YFSETQ. CDR3 sequence: CASSPNTAGGFSDTQYF. The CDR3 DNA reads as TGCGCCAGCAGCCCCAATACGGCGGGGGGCTTTTCAGATACGCAGTATTTT.

This chain's CDR3 is CASSTRDRDYNEQFF. In nucleotides, the CDR3 is TGTGCCAGCAGCACGAGGGACAGGGATTACAATGAGCAGTTCTTC. J is TRBJ2-1 and V is TRBV7-6, with 9 bases aligning to TRBD1. Germline CDR1 reads SGHVS; CDR2 reads FNYEAQ. The CDR3 runs 15 residues. V was pared by 5 bases and J by 4 bases, with 6 bases of the junction left unmatched.

The sample holds many counts of this clonotype. The chain is built from TRBV7-2 and TRBJ2-3, with 9 bases lining up with TRBD1. Per the germline V gene, CDR1 is SGHTA and CDR2 is FQGNSA. This CDR3 comprises 15 residues. J lost 4 bases, V lost 3 bases, and 5 bases had no gene match. The CDR3 DNA reads as TGTGCCAGCAGCTTTACAGGGGGCAATTCAGATACGCAGTATTTT. The encoded protein is CASSFTGGNSDTQYF.

Only a few counts were recorded for this clonotype. This sequence joins TRBV25-1 and TRBJ1-2; 7 bases are a match to TRBD1. CDR3 size: 11 residues. Germline V lookup: CDR1 MGHDK, CDR2 SYGVNS. V trimming: 7 bases; J trimming: 8 bases; junction bases outside the gene matches: 4. CDR3 DNA: TGTGCCAGCAAGACAGGGCTAGGCTACACCTTC. Translating gives CASKTGLGYTF.